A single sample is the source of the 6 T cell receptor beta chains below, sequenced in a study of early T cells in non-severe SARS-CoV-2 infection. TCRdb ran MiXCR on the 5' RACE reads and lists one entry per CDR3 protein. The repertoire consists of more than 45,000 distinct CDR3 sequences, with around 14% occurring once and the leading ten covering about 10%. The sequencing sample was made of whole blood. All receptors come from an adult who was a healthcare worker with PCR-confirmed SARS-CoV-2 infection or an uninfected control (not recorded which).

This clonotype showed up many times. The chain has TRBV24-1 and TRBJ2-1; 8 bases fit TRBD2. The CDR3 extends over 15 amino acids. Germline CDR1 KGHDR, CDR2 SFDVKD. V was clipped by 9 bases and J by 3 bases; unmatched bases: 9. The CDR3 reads CATEDGGAGYNEQFF. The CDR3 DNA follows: TGTGCCACCGAAGACGGGGGGGCGGGCTACAATGAGCAGTTCTTC.

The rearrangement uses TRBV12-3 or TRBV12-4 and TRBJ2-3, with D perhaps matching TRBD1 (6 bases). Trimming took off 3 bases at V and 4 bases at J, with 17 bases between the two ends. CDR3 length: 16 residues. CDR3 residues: CASSFGGARFADTQYF. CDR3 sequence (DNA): TGTGCCAGCAGTTTTGGGGGCGCGAGATTCGCAGATACGCAGTATTTT.

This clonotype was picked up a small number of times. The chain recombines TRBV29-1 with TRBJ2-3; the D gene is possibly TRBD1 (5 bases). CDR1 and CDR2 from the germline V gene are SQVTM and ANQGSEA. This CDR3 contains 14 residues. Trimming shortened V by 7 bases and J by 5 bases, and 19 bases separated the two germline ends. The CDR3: CSGSHRQPQDTQYF. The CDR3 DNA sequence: TGCAGCGGCAGCCACCGACAGCCTCAAGATACGCAGTATTTT.

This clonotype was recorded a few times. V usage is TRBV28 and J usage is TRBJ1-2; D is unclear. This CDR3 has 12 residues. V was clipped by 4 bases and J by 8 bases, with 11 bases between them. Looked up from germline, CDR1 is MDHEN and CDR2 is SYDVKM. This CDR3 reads CASSSRRAGYTF. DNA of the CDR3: TGTGCCAGCAGTTCGAGACGGGCGGGCTACACCTTC.

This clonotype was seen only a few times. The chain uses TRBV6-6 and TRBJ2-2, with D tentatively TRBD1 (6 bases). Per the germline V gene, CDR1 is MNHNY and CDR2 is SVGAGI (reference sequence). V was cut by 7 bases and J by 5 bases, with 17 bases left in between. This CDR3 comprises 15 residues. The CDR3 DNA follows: TGTGCCAGCACTACGACTTCAGGGGCGACCGGGGAGCTGTTTTTT. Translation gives CASTTTSGATGELFF.

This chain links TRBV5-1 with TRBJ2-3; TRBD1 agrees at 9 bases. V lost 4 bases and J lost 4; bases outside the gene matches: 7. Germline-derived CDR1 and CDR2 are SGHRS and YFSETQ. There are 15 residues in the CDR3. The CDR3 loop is CASSLGGQGADTQYF. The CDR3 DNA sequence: TGCGCCAGCAGCCTGGGGGGACAGGGTGCAGATACGCAGTATTTT.